Listed below are T cell receptor beta chains from one sample, sequenced in a study of T cells after yellow fever vaccination. MiXCR, applied by TCRdb to the 5' RACE reads, yields one record per CDR3 protein. The repertoire consists of about 45,000 distinct CDR3 sequences, with roughly 7.1% occurring once and the leading ten covering over 14%. Material: CD8+ T cells not binding an NS4B(214-222) dextramer, sorted from PBMCs, obtained 45 days after the yellow fever booster vaccination. These receptors originate from a man aged 25-40 years who received the YFV17D yellow fever vaccine. The CDR3 runs from the conserved cysteine through the conserved F or W. A D gene is named only where the DNA matches it firmly. The size field is filled for only some rows; it gives once, few, many or a size class.

clone_size	d_call	v_call	j_call	cdr3_aa	cdr3_nt
.	.	TRBV19	TRBJ1-1	CASSIGPNTEAFF	TGTGCCAGTAGTATAGGACCGAACACTGAAGCTTTCTTT
many	.	TRBV11-3	TRBJ2-5	CASSSDLQETQYF	TGTGCCAGCAGCTCTGACTTACAAGAGACCCAGTACTTC
many	.	TRBV7-9	TRBJ2-1	CASTDSGPLGTVSRPFF	TGTGCCAGCACCGACTCGGGCCCCCTCGGGACGGTGTCCCGGCCGTTCTTC
many	TRBD2	TRBV9	TRBJ2-1	CASSVGTSGLYNEQFF	TGTGCCAGCAGCGTTGGGACTAGCGGGCTCTACAATGAGCAGTTCTTC
many	.	TRBV15	TRBJ1-5	CATSRDWQPQHF	TGTGCCACCAGCAGAGACTGGCAGCCCCAGCATTTT
many	TRBD1	TRBV7-9	TRBJ1-1	CASSSPGQGLEAFF	TGTGCCAGCAGCTCTCCGGGACAGGGGTTAGAAGCTTTCTTT
many	.	TRBV25-1	TRBJ2-2	CASRTRPGELFF	TGTGCCAGTCGTACGAGGCCCGGGGAGCTGTTTTTT
many	TRBD2	TRBV2	TRBJ2-7	CASSDRLAGEQYF	TGTGCCAGCAGTGACAGACTAGCGGGAGAGCAGTACTTC
many	TRBD1	TRBV29-1	TRBJ2-1	CSVRPGQGVVTTHNEQFF	TGCAGCGTAAGACCGGGACAGGGTGTGGTAACTACCCACAATGAGCAGTTCTTC
few	.	TRBV19	TRBJ2-7	CASSMTMTYYEQYF	TGTGCCAGTAGTATGACTATGACCTACTACGAGCAGTACTTC
.	.	TRBV4-3	TRBJ1-5	CASSQYSGVGQPQHF	TGCGCCAGCAGCCAATATTCCGGGGTGGGGCAGCCCCAGCATTTT
.	.	TRBV6-1	TRBJ2-6	CAATGSPGANVLTF	TGTGCCGCAACCGGGTCGCCTGGGGCCAACGTCCTGACTTTC
few	.	TRBV27	TRBJ2-4	CASSLLQELAKNIQYF	TGTGCCAGCAGTTTACTACAGGAGCTAGCCAAAAACATTCAGTACTTC
many	.	TRBV9	TRBJ2-3	CASRPGTLSTDTQYF	TGTGCCAGCCGCCCCGGGACACTTAGCACAGATACGCAGTATTTT
many	TRBD2	TRBV20-1	TRBJ2-3	CSATGLAGVGVTDTQYF	TGCAGTGCTACAGGACTAGCGGGAGTTGGGGTCACAGATACGCAGTATTTT
many	.	TRBV27	TRBJ2-7	CASSFSRSLSYEQYF	TGTGCCAGCAGTTTTAGCAGGAGCCTCTCCTACGAGCAGTACTTC
many	.	TRBV3-1	TRBJ2-7	CASSQGRSYEQYF	TGTGCCAGCAGCCAAGGGAGAAGTTACGAGCAGTACTTC
many	.	TRBV29-1	TRBJ2-7	CSVGLLTGFEQYF	TGCAGCGTTGGACTCCTGACCGGGTTCGAGCAGTACTTC
many	.	TRBV28	TRBJ1-4	CASSLMVDITNEKLFF	TGTGCCAGCAGTTTAATGGTGGATATAACTAATGAAAAACTGTTTTTT
many	TRBD2	TRBV7-2	TRBJ2-1	CASSLGTSGSSEQFF	TGTGCCAGCAGCTTAGGGACTAGCGGGAGTTCTGAGCAGTTCTTC
few	.	TRBV5-4	TRBJ2-5	CASSSLGWTVETQYF	TGTGCCAGCAGCTCCCTGGGTTGGACGGTAGAGACCCAGTACTTC
.	.	TRBV5-6	TRBJ2-3	CASSFGAVGTQYF	TGTGCCAGCAGCTTCGGGGCAGTGGGGACGCAGTATTTT